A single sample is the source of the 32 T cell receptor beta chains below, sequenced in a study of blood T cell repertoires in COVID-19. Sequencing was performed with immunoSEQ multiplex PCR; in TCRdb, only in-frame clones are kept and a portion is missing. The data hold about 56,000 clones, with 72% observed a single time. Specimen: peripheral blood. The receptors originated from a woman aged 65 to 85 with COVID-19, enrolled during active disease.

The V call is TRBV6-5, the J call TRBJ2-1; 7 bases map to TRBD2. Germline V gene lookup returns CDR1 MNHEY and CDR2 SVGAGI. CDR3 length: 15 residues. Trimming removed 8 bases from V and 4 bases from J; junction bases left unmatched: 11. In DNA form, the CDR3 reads TGTGCCAGCGTCCCCGGCGGGAGTATGTACAATGAGCAGTTCTTC. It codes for CASVPGGSMYNEQFF.

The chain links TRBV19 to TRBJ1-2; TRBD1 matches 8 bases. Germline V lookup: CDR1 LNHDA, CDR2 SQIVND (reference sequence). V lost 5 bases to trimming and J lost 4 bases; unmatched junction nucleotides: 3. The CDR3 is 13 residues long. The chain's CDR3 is CASSLQGAYGYTF. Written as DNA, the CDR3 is TGTGCCAGTAGTCTCCAGGGGGCCTATGGCTACACCTTC.

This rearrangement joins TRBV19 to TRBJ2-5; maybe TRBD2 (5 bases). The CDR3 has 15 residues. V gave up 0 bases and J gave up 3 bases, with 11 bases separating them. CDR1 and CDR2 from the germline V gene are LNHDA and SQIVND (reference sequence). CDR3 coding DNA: TGTGCCAGTAGTATAGATCGGGCTAGCAAAGAGACCCAGTACTTC. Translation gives CASSIDRASKETQYF.

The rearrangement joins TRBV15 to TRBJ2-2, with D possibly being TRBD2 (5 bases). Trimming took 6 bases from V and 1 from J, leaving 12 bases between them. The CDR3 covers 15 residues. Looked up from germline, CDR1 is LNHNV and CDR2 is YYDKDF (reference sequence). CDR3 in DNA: TGTGCCACCAGTGCGCCAGCGGTGAACACCGGGGAGCTGTTTTTT. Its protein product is CATSAPAVNTGELFF.

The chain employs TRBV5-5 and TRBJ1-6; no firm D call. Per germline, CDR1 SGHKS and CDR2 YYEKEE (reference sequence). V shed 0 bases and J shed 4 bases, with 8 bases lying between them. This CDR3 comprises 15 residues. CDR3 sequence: CASSLGAPYNSPLHF. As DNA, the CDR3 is TGTGCCAGCAGCTTGGGAGCACCTTATAATTCACCCCTCCACTTT.

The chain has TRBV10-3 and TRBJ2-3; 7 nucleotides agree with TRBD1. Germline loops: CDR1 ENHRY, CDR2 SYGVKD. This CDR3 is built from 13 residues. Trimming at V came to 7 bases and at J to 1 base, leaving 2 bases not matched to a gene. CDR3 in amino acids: CAIKTGRTDTQYF. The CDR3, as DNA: TGTGCCATCAAGACAGGGCGCACAGATACGCAGTATTTT.

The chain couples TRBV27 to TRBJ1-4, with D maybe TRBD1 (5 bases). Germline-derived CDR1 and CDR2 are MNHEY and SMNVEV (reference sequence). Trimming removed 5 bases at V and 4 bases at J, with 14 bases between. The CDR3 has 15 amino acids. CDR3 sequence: CASSAGGGLNEKLFF. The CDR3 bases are TGTGCCAGCAGTGCCGGGGGAGGACTTAATGAAAAACTGTTTTTT.

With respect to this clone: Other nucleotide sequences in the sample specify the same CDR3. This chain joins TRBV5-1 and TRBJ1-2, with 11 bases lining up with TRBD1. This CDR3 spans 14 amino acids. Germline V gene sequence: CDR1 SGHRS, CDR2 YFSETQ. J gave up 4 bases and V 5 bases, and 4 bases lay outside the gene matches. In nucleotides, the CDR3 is TGCGCCAGCAGTCTAGGGACAGGGGGCTATGGCTACACCTTC. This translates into CASSLGTGGYGYTF.

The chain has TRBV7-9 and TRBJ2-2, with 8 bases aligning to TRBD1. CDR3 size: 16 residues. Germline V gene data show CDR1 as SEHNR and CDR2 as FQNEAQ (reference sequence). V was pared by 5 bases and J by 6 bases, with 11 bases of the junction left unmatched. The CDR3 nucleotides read TGTGCCAGCAGCCCCCCGGGACAGGCTCGTCCCGGGGAGCTGTTTTTT. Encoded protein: CASSPPGQARPGELFF.

The CDR3 DNA is TGTGCCAGTAGTTCGGGGGGCACAGATACGCAGTATTTT. Protein: CASSSGGTDTQYF. This chain joins TRBV19 and TRBJ2-3; the D gene is possibly TRBD2 (6 bases). The CDR3 is 13 residues long. V was pared by 5 bases and J by 1 base, with 7 bases between. Germline CDR1 LNHDA, CDR2 SQIVND (reference sequence). Full variable domain (rest looked up from reference TRBV19 and TRBJ2-3): DGGITQSPKYLFRKEGQNVTLSCEQNLNHDAMYWYRQDPGQGLRLIYYSQIVNDFQKGDIAEGYSVSREKKESFPLTVTSAQKNPTAFYLCASSSGGTDTQYFGPGTRLTVL.

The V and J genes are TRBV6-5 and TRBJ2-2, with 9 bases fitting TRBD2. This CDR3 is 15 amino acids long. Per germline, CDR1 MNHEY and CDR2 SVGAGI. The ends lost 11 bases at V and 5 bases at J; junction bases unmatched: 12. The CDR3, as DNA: TGTGCCGCTACAGGGGCGGGAGGGCTAACCGGGGAGCTGTTTTTT. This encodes CAATGAGGLTGELFF.

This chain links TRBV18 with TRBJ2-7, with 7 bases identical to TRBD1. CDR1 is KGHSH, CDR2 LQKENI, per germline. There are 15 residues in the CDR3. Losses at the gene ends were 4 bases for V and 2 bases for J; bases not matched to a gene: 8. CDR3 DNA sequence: TGTGCCAGCTCACAAAGCCCGGGACAGACCTACGAGCAGTACTTC. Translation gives CASSQSPGQTYEQYF. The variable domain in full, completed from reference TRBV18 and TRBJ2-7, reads NAGVMQNPRHLVRRRGQEARLRCSPMKGHSHVYWYRQLPEEGLKFMVYLQKENIIDESGMPKERFSAEFPKEGPSILRIQQVVRGDSAAYFCASSQSPGQTYEQYFGPGTRLTVT.

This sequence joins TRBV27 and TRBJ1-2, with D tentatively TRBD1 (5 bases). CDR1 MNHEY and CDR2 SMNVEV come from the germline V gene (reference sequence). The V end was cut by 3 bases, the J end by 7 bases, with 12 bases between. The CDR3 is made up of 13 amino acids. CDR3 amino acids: CASSLGGTFGYTF. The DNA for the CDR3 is TGTGCCAGCAGTTTGGGGGGTACCTTTGGCTACACCTTC.

CDR3 sequence reads: CASSIAGDGYTF. CDR3 coding DNA: TGTGCCAGTAGTATAGCCGGGGATGGCTACACCTTC. This chain uses TRBV19 with TRBJ1-2; D call uncertain. Trimming stripped 1 base from V and 6 bases from J, with 6 bases between. The CDR3 extends over 12 amino acids. Germline V gene lookup returns CDR1 LNHDA and CDR2 SQIVND (reference sequence).

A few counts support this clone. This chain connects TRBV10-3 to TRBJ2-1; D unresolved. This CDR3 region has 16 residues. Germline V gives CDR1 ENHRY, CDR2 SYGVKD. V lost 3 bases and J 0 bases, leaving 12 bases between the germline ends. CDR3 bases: TGTGCCATCAGTGATAACACATACTACTCCTACAATGAGCAGTTCTTC. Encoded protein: CAISDNTYYSYNEQFF.

As DNA, the CDR3 is TGTGCCAGCCAAGGCCCTCTGGGACAGCGTGACCAAGAGACCCAGTACTTC. Translation: CASQGPLGQRDQETQYF. The chain employs TRBV28 and TRBJ2-5, with 7 bases identical to TRBD1. Per germline, CDR1 MDHEN and CDR2 SYDVKM. Losses at the gene ends were 8 bases for V and 0 bases for J; bases not matched to a gene: 15. This CDR3 is 17 amino acids long.

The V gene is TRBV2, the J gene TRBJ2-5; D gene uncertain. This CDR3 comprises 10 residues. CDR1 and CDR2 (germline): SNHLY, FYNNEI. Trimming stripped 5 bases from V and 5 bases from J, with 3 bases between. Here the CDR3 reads CASSYETQYF. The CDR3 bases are TGTGCCAGCAGTTATGAGACCCAGTACTTC.

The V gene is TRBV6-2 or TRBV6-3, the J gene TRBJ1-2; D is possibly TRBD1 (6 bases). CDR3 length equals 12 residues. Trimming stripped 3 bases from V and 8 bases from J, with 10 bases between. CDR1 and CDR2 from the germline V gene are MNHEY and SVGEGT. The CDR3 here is CASSYRGIGYTF. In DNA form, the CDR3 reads TGTGCCAGCAGTTATAGGGGGATCGGCTACACCTTC.

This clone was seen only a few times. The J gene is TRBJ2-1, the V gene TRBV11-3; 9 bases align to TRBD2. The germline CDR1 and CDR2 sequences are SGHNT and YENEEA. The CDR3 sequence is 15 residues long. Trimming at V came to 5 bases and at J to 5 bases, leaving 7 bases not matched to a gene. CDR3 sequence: CASSPHSGSNNEQFF. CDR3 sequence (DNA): TGTGCCAGCAGCCCACATAGCGGGAGTAACAATGAGCAGTTCTTC.

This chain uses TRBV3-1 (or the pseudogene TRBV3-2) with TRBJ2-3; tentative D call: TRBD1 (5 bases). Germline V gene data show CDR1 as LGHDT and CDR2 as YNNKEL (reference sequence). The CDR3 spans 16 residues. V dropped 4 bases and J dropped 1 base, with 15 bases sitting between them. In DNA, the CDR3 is TGTGCCAGCAGCCGCCCCACAGGAACGGGCACAGATACGCAGTATTTT. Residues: CASSRPTGTGTDTQYF.

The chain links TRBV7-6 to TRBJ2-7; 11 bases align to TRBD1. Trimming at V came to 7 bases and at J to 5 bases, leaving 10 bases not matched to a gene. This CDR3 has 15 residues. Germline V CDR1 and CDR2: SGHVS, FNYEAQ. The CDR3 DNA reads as TGTGCCAGCACCCTCGGGATGGGACAGGGGGACGAGCAGTACTTC. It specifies CASTLGMGQGDEQYF.

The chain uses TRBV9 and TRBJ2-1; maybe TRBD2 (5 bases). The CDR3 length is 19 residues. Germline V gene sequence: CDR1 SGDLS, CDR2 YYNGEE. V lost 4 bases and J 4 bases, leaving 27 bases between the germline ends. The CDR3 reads CASSSRSAGETRRYNEQFF. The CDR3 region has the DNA TGTGCCAGCAGCTCCCGGAGCGCCGGGGAAACCAGGCGATACAATGAGCAGTTCTTC.

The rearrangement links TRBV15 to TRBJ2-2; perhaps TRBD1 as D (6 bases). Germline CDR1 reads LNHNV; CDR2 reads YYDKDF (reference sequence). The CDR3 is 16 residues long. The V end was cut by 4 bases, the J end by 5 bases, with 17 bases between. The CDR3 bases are TGTGCCACCAGCACTCTGAAGGGGGTTTGGACCGGGGAGCTGTTTTTT. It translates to CATSTLKGVWTGELFF. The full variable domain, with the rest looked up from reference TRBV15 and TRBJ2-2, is DAMVIQNPRYQVTQFGKPVTLSCSQTLNHNVMYWYQQKSSQAPKLLFHYYDKDFNNEADTPDNFQSRRPNTSFCFLDIRSPGLGDTAMYLCATSTLKGVWTGELFFGEGSRLTVL.

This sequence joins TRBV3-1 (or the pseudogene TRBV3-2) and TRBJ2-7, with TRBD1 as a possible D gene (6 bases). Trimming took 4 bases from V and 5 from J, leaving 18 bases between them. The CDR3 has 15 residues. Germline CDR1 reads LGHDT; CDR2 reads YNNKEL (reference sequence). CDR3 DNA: TGTGCCAGCAGCCCGAGGGGTCAACAGGGCAACGAGCAGTACTTC. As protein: CASSPRGQQGNEQYF.

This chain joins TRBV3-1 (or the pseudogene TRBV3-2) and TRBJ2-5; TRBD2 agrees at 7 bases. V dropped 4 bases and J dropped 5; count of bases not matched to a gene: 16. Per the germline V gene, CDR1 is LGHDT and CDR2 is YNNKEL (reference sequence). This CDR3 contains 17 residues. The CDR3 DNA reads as TGTGCCAGCAGCCGCCCCCTCGGGGCGCGGGAGAGGGAGACCCAGTACTTC. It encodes CASSRPLGARERETQYF.

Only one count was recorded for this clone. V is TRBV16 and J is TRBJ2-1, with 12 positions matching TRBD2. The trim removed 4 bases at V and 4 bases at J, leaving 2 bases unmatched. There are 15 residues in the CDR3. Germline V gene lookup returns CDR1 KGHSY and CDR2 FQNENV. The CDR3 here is CASSRTSGAYNEQFF. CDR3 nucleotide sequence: TGTGCCAGCAGCCGGACTAGCGGGGCTTACAATGAGCAGTTCTTC.

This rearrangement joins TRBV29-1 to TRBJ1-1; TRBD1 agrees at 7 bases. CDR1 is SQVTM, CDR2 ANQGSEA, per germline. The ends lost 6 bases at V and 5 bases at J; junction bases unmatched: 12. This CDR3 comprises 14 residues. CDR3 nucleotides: TGCAGCGTCCTCGACAGGGCTCAGGGGACTGAAGCTTTCTTT. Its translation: CSVLDRAQGTEAFF.

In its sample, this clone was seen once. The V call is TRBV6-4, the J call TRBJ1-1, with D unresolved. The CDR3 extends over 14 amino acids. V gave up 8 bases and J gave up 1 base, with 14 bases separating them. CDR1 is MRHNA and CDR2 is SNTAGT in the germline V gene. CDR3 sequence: CASSTSPGNTEAFF. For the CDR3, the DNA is TGTGCCAGCTCAACTTCGCCGGGGAACACTGAAGCTTTCTTT.

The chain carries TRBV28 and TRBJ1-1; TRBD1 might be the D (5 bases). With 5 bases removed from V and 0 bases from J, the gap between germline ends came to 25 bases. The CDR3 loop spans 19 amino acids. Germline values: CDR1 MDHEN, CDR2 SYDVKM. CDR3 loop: CASSGGWGRAVLLNTEAFF. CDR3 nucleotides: TGTGCCAGCAGTGGTGGCTGGGGCAGGGCCGTTTTATTGAACACTGAAGCTTTCTTT.

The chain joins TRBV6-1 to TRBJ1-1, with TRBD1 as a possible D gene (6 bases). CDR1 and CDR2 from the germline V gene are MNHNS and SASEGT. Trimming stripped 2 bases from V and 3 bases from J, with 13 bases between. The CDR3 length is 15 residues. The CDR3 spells CASSEQGRVDTEAFF. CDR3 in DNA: TGTGCCAGCAGTGAACAGGGGCGGGTGGACACTGAAGCTTTCTTT.

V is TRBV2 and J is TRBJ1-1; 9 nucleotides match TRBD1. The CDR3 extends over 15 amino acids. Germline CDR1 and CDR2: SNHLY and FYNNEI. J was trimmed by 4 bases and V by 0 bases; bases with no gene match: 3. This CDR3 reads CASSEAGQGGTEAFF. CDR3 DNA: TGTGCCAGCAGTGAAGCGGGACAGGGCGGCACTGAAGCTTTCTTT.

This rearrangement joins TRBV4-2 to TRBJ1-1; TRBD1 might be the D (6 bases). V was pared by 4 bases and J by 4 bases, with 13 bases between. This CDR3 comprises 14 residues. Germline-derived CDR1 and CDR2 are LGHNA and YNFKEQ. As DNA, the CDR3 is TGTGCCAGCAGCCCAGGGGATTTAGGCACTGAAGCTTTCTTT. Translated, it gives CASSPGDLGTEAFF.